These 9 T cell receptor beta chains were sequenced from one sample in a study of T cell responses to AZD1222 COVID-19 vaccine. Using immunoSEQ multiplex PCR, the repertoire was profiled, and TCRdb retains in-frame clones only, with some absent. The table shows 100,000 or so clones, with 70% to 90% occurring only once. Sequenced material: peripheral blood, taken on day 0 of AZD1222 vaccination. The source is an adult in good health.

This clone was detected a few times. This chain connects TRBV28 to TRBJ1-6, with unresolved D. The CDR3 is 12 amino acids. Per the germline V gene, CDR1 is MDHEN and CDR2 is SYDVKM. V shed 3 bases and J shed 8 bases, with 5 bases lying between them. The CDR3 loop reads CASSFADSPLHF. The CDR3 bases are TGTGCCAGCAGTTTCGCAGATTCACCCCTCCACTTT. The full variable domain, its missing parts supplied by reference TRBV28 and TRBJ1-6, is DVKVTQSSRYLVKRTGEKVFLECVQDMDHENMFWYRQDPGLGLRLIYFSYDVKMKEKGDIPEGYSVSREKKERFSLILESASTNQTSMYLCASSFADSPLHFGNGTRLTVT.

As DNA, the CDR3 is TGCAGCGTTGTGGTAGCGGGAGGAACCTACGAGCAGTACTTC. Its translation is CSVVVAGGTYEQYF. J is TRBJ2-7 and V is TRBV29-1; 10 bases match TRBD2. Germline V gene lookup returns CDR1 SQVTM and CDR2 ANQGSEA. The V gene end was trimmed by 4 bases and the J gene end by 2 bases; junction bases not matched to a gene: 5. The CDR3 has 14 residues.

The chain carries TRBV9 and TRBJ2-7; 8 bases match TRBD2. V dropped 2 bases and J dropped 4; count of bases not matched to a gene: 8. Germline loops: CDR1 SGDLS, CDR2 YYNGEE. This CDR3 region has 15 residues. CDR3 residues: CASSVSGSVLYEQYF. CDR3 DNA sequence: TGTGCCAGCAGCGTGAGCGGGAGTGTTCTTTACGAGCAGTACTTC.

With regard to this clone: One junction end disagrees with the germline gene, perhaps due to a read error. The chain joins TRBV6-5 to TRBJ1-5; tentatively, D is TRBD1 (6 bases). The CDR3 sequence is 14 residues long. Germline V gene sequence: CDR1 MNHEY, CDR2 SVGAGI. This CDR3 is CASSDSGADQPQHF. The DNA for the CDR3 is TGTGCCAGCAGTGACTCGGGGGCGGATCAGCCCCAGCATTTT.

The chain carries TRBV6-2 or TRBV6-3 and TRBJ1-1, with D possibly TRBD1 on 5 matching bases. CDR3 length: 13 amino acids. Per germline, CDR1 MNHEY and CDR2 SVGEGT. Trimming shortened V by 0 bases and J by 7 bases, and 9 bases separated the two germline ends. This CDR3 reads CASSYSDTHEAFF. The CDR3 bases are TGTGCCAGCAGTTACTCGGACACACATGAAGCTTTCTTT.

The chain links TRBV29-1 to TRBJ1-1; 7 bases are shared with TRBD1. Germline-derived CDR1 and CDR2 are SQVTM and ANQGSEA. V lost 7 bases to trimming and J lost 2 bases; unmatched junction nucleotides: 4. The CDR3 loop spans 12 amino acids. In DNA form, the CDR3 reads TGCAGCGGTGACAGGGAAAACACTGAAGCTTTCTTT. This translates into CSGDRENTEAFF.

This clone appeared once. V and J are TRBV11-1 and TRBJ1-2; 7 bases are shared with TRBD1. The CDR3 consists of 13 residues. V shed 5 bases and J 7 bases; nucleotides not matched to a gene: 7. Germline lookup yields CDR1 SGHAT and CDR2 FQDESV (reference sequence). DNA for the CDR3: TGTGCCAGCAGCCCCACCCCAGGGGGTGGCTACACCTTC. Protein sequence: CASSPTPGGGYTF.

This clone came up once. The chain combines TRBV2 with TRBJ1-2; no firm D call. The germline V gene has CDR1 SNHLY and CDR2 FYNNEI. The V end was cut by 3 bases, the J end by 4 bases, with 3 bases between. The CDR3 runs 11 residues. The DNA for the CDR3 is TGTGCCAGCAGTGATGGCTATGGCTACACCTTC. Protein sequence: CASSDGYGYTF.

The chain links TRBV14 to TRBJ2-1; 8 nucleotides line up with TRBD1. Germline trimming cut 4 bases from V and 15 bases from J; bases unmatched to any gene: 8. Germline V CDR1 and CDR2: SGHDN, FVKESK. The CDR3 is 12 amino acids. The CDR3 region is CASSLGQGSLFF. CDR3 coding DNA: TGTGCCAGCAGCCTTGGACAGGGTAGTTTGTTCTTC. Based on the CDR3 plus reference TRBV14 and TRBJ2-1, the full variable domain is EAGVTQFPSHSVIEKGQTVTLRCDPISGHDNLYWYRRVMGKEIKFLLHFVKESKQDESGMPNNRFLAERTGGTYSTLKVQPAELEDSGVYFCASSLGQGSLFFGPGTRLTVL.